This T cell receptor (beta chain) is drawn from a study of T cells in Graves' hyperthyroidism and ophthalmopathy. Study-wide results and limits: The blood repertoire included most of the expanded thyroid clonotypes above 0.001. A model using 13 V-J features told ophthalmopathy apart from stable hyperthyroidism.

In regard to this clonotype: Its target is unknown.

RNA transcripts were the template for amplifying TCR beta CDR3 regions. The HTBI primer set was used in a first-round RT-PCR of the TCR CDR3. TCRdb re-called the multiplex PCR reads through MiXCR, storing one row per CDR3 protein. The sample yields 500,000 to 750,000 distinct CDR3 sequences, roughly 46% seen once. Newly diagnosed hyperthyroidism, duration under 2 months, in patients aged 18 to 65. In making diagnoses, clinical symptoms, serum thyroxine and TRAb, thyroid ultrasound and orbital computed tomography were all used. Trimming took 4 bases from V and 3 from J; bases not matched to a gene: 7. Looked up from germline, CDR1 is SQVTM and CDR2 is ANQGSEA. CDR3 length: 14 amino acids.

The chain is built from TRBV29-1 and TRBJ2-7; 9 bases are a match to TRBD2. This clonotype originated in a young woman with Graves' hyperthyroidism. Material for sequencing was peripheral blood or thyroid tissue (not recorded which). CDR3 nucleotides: TGCAGCGTTGCTGGGCTAGCGGGATTCTACGAGCAGTACTTC. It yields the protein CSVAGLAGFYEQYF.